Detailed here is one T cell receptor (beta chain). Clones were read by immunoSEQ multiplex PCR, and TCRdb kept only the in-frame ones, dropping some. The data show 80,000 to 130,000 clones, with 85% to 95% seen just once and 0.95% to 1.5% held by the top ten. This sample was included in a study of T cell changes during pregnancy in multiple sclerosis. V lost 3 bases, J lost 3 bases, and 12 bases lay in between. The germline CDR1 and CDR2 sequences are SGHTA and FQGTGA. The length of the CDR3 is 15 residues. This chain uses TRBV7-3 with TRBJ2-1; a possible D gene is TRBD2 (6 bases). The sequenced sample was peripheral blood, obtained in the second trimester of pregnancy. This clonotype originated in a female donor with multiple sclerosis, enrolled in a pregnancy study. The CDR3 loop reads CASSFMGSGYNEQFF. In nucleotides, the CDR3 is TGTGCCAGCAGCTTCATGGGTAGCGGCTACAATGAGCAGTTCTTC.